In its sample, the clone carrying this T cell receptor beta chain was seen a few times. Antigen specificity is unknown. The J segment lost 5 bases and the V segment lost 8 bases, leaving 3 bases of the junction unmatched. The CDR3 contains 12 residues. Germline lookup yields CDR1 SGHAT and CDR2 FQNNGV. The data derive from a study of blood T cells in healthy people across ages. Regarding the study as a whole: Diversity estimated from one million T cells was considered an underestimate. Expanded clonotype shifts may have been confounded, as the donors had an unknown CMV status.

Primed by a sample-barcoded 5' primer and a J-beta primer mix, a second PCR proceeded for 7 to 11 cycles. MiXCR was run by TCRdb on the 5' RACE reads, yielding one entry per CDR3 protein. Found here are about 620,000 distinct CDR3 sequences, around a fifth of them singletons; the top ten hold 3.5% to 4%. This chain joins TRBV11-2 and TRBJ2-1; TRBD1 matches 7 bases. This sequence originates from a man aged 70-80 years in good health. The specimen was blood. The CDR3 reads CASVTGNNEQFF. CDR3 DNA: TGTGCCAGCGTGACAGGGAACAATGAGCAGTTCTTC. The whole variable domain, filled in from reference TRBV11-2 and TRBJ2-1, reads EAGVAQSPRYKIIEKRQSVAFWCNPISGHATLYWYQQILGQGPKLLIQFQNNGVVDDSQLPKDRFSAERLKGVDSTLKIQPAKLEDSAVYLCASVTGNNEQFFGPGTRLTVL.